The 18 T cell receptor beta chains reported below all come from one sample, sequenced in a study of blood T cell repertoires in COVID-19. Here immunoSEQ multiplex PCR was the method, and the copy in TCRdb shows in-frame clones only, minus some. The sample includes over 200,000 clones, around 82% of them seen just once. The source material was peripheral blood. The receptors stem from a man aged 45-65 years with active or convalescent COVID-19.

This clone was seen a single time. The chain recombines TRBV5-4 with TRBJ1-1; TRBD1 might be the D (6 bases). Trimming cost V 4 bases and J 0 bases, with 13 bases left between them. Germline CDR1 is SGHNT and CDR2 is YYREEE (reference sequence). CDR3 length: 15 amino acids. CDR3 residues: CASSDRTGMNTEAFF. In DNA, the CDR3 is TGTGCCAGCAGCGACCGAACAGGGATGAACACTGAAGCTTTCTTT.

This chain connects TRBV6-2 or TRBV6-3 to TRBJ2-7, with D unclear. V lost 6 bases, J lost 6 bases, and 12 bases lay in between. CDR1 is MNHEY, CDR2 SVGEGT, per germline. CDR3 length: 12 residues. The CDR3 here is CASSKVMAEQYF. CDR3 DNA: TGTGCCAGCAGCAAAGTAATGGCCGAGCAGTACTTC.

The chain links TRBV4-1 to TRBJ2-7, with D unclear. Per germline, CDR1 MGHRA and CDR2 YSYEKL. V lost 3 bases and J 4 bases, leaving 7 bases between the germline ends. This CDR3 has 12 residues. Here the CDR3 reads CASSQAEYEQYF. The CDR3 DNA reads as TGCGCCAGCAGCCAGGCCGAATACGAGCAGTACTTC.

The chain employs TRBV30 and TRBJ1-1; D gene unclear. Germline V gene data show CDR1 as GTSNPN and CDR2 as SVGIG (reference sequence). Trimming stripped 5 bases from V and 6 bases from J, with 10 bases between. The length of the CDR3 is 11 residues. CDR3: CAWAVRAEAFF. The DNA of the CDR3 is TGTGCCTGGGCCGTGAGGGCTGAAGCTTTCTTT.

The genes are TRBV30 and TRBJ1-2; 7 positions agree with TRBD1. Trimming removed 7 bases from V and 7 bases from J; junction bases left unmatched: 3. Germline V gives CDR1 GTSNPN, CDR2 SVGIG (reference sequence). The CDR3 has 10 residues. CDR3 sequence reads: CASQGGGYTF. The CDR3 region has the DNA TGTGCCTCCCAGGGGGGTGGCTACACCTTC.

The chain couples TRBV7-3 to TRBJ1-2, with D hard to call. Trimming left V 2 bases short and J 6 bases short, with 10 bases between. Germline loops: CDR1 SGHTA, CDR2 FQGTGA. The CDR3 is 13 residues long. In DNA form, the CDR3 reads TGTGCCAGCAGCTTATCTTGGAGCAATGGCTACACCTTC. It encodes CASSLSWSNGYTF.

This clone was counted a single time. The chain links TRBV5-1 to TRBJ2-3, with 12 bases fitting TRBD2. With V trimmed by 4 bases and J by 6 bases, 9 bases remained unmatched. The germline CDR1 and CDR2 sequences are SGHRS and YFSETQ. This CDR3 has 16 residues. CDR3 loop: CASSVTSGGSADTQYF. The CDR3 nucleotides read TGCGCCAGCAGCGTGACTAGCGGGGGCTCCGCTGATACGCAGTATTTT.

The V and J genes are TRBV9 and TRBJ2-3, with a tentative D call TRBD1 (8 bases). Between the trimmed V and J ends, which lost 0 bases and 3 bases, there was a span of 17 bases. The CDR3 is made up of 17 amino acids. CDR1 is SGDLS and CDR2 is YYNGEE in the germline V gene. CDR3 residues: CASSVDPTGGVTDTQYF. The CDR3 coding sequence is TGTGCCAGCAGCGTAGACCCCACAGGGGGGGTGACAGATACGCAGTATTTT. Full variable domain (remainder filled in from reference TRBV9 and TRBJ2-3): DSGVTQTPKHLITATGQRVTLRCSPRSGDLSVYWYQQSLDQGLQFLIQYYNGEERAKGNILERFSAQQFPDLHSELNLSSLELGDSALYFCASSVDPTGGVTDTQYFGPGTRLTVL.

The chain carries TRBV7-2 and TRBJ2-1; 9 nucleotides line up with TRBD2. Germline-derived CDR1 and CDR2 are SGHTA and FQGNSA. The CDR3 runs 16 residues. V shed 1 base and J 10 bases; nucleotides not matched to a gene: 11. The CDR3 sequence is CASSLGGTSFRREQFF. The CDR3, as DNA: TGTGCCAGCAGCTTAGGAGGGACTAGCTTCCGGAGGGAGCAGTTCTTC.

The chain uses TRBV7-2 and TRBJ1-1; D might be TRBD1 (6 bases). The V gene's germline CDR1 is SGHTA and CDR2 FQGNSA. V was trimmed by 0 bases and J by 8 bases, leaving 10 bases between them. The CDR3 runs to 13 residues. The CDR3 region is CASSLARQGEAFF. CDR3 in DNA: TGTGCCAGCAGCTTAGCGAGGCAGGGGGAAGCTTTCTTT.

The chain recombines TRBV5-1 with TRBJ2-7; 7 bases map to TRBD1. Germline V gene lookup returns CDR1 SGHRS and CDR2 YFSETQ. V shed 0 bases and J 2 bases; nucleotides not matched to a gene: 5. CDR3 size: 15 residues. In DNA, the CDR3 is TGCGCCAGCAGCTTGGCGGGGACAGTAACCTACGAGCAGTACTTC. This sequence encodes CASSLAGTVTYEQYF.

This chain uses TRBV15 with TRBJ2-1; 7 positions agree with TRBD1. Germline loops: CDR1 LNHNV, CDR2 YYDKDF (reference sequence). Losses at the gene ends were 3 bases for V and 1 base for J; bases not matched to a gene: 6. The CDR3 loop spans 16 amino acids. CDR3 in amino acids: CATSSLGQTSYNEQFF. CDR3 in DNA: TGTGCCACCAGCAGCCTGGGACAGACTTCCTACAATGAGCAGTTCTTC. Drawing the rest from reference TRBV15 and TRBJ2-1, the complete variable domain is DAMVIQNPRYQVTQFGKPVTLSCSQTLNHNVMYWYQQKSSQAPKLLFHYYDKDFNNEADTPDNFQSRRPNTSFCFLDIRSPGLGDTAMYLCATSSLGQTSYNEQFFGPGTRLTVL.

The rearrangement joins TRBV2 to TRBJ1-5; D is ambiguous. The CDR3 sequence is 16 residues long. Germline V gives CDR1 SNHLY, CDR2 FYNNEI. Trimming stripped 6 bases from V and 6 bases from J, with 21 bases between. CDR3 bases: TGTGCCAGCAGCTCCCGAGGAGGTGGCGGTGGTCAGCCCCAGCATTTT. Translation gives CASSSRGGGGGQPQHF. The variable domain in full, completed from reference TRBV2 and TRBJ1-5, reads EPEVTQTPSHQVTQMGQEVILRCVPISNHLYFYWYRQILGQKVEFLVSFYNNEISEKSEIFDDQFSVERPDGSNFTLKIRSTKLEDSAMYFCASSSRGGGGGQPQHFGDGTRLSIL.

The CDR3 DNA follows: TGTGCCAGCAGCCCGCTTGGGCGGGGGGAGACAGATACGCAGTATTTT. This encodes CASSPLGRGETDTQYF. V is TRBV7-6 and J is TRBJ2-3; 8 positions match TRBD2. The CDR3 consists of 16 residues. Germline V gene data show CDR1 as SGHVS and CDR2 as FNYEAQ. Germline trimming cut 5 bases from V and 3 bases from J; bases unmatched to any gene: 10.

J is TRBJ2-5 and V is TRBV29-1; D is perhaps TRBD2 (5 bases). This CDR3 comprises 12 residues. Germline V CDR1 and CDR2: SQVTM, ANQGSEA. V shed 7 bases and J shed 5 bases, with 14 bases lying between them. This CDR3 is CSASGVGETQYF. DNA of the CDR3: TGCAGCGCATCCGGGGTCGGGGAGACCCAGTACTTC.

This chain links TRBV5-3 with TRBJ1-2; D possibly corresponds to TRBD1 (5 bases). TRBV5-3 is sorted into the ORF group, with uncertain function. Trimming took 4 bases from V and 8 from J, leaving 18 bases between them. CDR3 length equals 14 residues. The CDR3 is CARSNLWGCGGYTF. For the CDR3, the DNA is TGTGCCAGAAGCAACCTTTGGGGCTGCGGCGGCTACACCTTC.

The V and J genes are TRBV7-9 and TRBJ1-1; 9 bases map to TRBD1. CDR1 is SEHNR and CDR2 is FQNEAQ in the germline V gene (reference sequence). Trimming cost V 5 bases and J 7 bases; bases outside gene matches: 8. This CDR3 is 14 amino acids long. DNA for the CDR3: TGTGCCAGCAGCCCGGGACAGGGTCTGGATGAAGCTTTCTTT. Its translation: CASSPGQGLDEAFF.

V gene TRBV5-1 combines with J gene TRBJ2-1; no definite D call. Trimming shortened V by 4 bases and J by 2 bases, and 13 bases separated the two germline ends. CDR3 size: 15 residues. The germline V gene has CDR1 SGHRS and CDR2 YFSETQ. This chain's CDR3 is CASSLRSVTYNEQFF. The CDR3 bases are TGCGCCAGCAGCCTCCGCTCAGTCACCTACAATGAGCAGTTCTTC.